Described below is a single TCR beta chain sequence and its context. The V segment lost 3 bases and the J segment 5 bases; nucleotides outside the gene matches: 8. Germline CDR1 LNHDA, CDR2 SQIVND (reference sequence). The CDR3 totals 15 residues. This record comes from a study of technical replicates of blood from a handful of donors. The method was immunoSEQ multiplex PCR; TCRdb's version includes in-frame clones alone and lacks a portion of them. Seen here are approximately 70,000 clones, roughly 94% observed once, and the top ten hold 0.3% to 0.45%. The sequenced sample was T cells isolated from PBMCs. The TCR was taken from a human donor in good health. This chain connects TRBV19 to TRBJ2-7, with 9 bases that match TRBD1. The CDR3 DNA reads as TGTGCCAGTAGTATCCACCGGGACAGGGAGAACGAGCAGTACTTC. This gives the protein CASSIHRDRENEQYF.